The present entry profiles one T cell receptor (beta chain) with its context. This sample was taken from a study of blood T cell repertoires in COVID-19. Profiling relied on immunoSEQ multiplex PCR, and the TCRdb table lists in-frame clones only, not all of them. This sample yields some 80,000 clones, of which about 88% are seen a single time; approximately 15% belongs to the top ten. This CDR3 comprises 15 residues. The V segment lost 2 bases and the J segment 3 bases; nucleotides outside the gene matches: 3. The germline CDR1 and CDR2 sequences are SGHTA and FQGNSA. The source material was peripheral blood. This chain connects TRBV7-2 to TRBJ2-1; 8 bases are shared with TRBD2. This TCR was sampled from a woman of 80 years or more with active or convalescent COVID-19. The chain's CDR3 is CASSLISGDYNEQFF. CDR3 in DNA: TGTGCCAGCAGCTTAATTAGCGGGGACTACAATGAGCAGTTCTTC.